This T cell receptor (beta chain) was captured by sequencing in a study of control samples from healthy donors and cancer patients. Clones were sequenced by immunoSEQ multiplex PCR, and TCRdb holds only the in-frame ones, with some missing. This sample carries 390,000 or so clones, over 75% of them seen once, and the ten largest clones take over 5.5%. This CDR3 contains 14 residues. Germline V lookup: CDR1 LNHDA, CDR2 SQIVND (reference sequence). V was trimmed by 3 bases and J by 3 bases, leaving 12 bases between them. The material sequenced was PBMCs. The V gene is TRBV19, the J gene TRBJ2-7; D tentatively fits TRBD1 or TRBD2 (6 bases each). This clonotype was obtained from a man aged 40-55 years with head and neck cancer. In DNA, the CDR3 is TGTGCCAGTAGTATGGGGGGCGCAGGCTACGAGCAGTACTTC. Protein sequence: CASSMGGAGYEQYF.